This T cell receptor (beta chain) was documented in a study of PD-L1 blockade in urothelial cancer. Study-wide findings and caveats: Better progression-free and overall survival followed lower pretreatment blood clonality.

The repertoire was sequenced with immunoSEQ multiplex PCR; TCRdb's copy has only in-frame clones and lacks some. Of about 30,000 clones listed, 70% to 80% were seen once; the top ten hold 3% to 4%. Concerning this clone itself: Its antigen is not identified.

The time point is: peripheral blood 6 weeks after treatment start. Germline V lookup: CDR1 SGHAT, CDR2 FQNNGV. With 3 bases removed from V and 8 bases from J, the gap between germline ends came to 14 bases. The CDR3 is 14 amino acids. The receptor was derived from a man aged 65 to 85 with urothelial cancer. Sample: PBMCs, taken around atezolizumab (anti-PD-L1) treatment. This chain uses TRBV11-2 with TRBJ2-4; TRBD2 is a possible D gene (5 bases). CDR3 region: CASSLDSTGHIQYF. The CDR3 DNA sequence: TGTGCCAGCAGCTTGGACTCCACCGGGCACATTCAGTACTTC.